This TCR beta chain was observed in a study of T-cell memory formation after mild COVID-19. Background on the study: TCR clusters were mostly confined to one donor each.

cDNA libraries for TCR alpha and TCR beta, carrying sample barcodes and UMIs, came from 5'RACE with constant-segment primers. From the 5' RACE reads, TCRdb called clonotypes with MiXCR, one entry per CDR3 protein. This table holds fewer than 300,000 distinct CDR3 sequences, approximately 16% found once. Study-wide results and caveats: Some clones that responded turned up in pre-infection memory, which suggests that cross-reactive memory joined in. CD4/CD8 balance held among clones contracting day 15 to 85, and later expanders leaned CD4+.

The CDR3 length is 17 residues. V dropped 3 bases and J dropped 3; count of bases not matched to a gene: 10. Details on this clonotype: Its antigen is still unknown.

The source of this sequence is a man aged 18 to 30 who had mild COVID-19 (a few samples of this study predate the infection). Cell type and time point are not known. V gene TRBV12-3 or TRBV12-4 combines with J gene TRBJ2-5; 10 bases line up with TRBD1. Sample: PBMCs or a T cell subset sorted from them (not recorded which). CDR3 in amino acids: CASSFWVLGQGKETQYF. For the CDR3, the DNA is TGTGCCAGCAGTTTTTGGGTCCTGGGACAGGGGAAAGAGACCCAGTACTTC.